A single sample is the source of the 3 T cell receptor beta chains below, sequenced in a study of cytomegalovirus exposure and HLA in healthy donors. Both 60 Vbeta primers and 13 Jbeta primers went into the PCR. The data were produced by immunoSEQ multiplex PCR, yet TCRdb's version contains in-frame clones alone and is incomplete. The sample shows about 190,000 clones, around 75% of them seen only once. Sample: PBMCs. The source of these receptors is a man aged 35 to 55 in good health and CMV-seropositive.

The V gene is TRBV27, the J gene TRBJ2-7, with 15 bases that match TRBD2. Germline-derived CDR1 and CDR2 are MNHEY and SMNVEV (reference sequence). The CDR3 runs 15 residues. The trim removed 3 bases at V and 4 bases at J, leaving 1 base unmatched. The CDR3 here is CASSLGLAGGYEQYF. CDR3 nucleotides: TGTGCCAGCAGTTTGGGACTAGCGGGGGGTTACGAGCAGTACTTC.

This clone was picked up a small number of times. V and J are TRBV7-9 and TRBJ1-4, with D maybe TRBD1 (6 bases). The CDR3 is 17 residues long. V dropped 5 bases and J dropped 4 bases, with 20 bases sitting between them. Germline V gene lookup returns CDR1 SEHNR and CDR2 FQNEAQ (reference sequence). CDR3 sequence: CASSRSIPRGSNEKLFF. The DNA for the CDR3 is TGTGCCAGCAGCCGTTCGATCCCCAGGGGAAGTAATGAAAAACTGTTTTTT.

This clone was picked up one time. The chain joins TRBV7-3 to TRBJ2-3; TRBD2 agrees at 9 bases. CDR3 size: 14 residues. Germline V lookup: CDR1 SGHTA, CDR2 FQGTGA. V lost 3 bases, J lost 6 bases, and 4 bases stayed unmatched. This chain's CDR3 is CASSFSGGMDTQYF. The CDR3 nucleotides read TGTGCCAGCAGCTTTAGCGGGGGTATGGATACGCAGTATTTT.